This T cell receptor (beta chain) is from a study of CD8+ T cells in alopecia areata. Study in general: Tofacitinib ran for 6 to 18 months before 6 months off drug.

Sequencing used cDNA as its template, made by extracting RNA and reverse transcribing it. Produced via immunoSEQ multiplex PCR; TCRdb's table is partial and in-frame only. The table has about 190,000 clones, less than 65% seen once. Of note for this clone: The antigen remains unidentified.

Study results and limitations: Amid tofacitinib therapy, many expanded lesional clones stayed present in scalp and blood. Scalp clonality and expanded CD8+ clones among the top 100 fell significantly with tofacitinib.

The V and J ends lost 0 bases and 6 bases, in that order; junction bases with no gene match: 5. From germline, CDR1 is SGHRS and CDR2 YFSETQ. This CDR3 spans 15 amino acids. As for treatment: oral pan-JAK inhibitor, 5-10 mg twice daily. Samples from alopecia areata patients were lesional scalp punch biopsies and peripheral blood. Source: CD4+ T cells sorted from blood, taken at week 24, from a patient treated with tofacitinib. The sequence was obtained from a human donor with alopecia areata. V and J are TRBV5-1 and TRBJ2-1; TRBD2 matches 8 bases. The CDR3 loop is CASSLAGGGSNEQFF. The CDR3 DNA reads TGCGCCAGCAGCTTGGCTGGCGGGGGGTCCAATGAGCAGTTCTTC.